The entry below gives a single T cell receptor (beta chain) sequence along with its context. What antigen it recognizes has not been identified. The record has no base qualities; no much larger clone is one base away. Whole blood was collected in K2EDTA tubes by collaborating institutions according to the institutions' own protocols. Collaborator samples were shipped for TCRbeta analysis as frozen whole blood, isolated PBMCs, or DNA extracted from either sample type. TCRbeta CDR3 regions were amplified from genomic DNA using the immunoSEQ Assay, a bias-controlled multiplex PCR. In the paper's pipeline: The number of nucleated cells in each sample was estimated by amplification of reference gene primers within the assay. Sequence reads were collapsed and filtered to measure the absolute abundance of every unique TCRbeta CDR3 rearrangement. For each sample, productive Simpson clonality was calculated as the square root of Simpson's diversity index across productive rearrangements. Held by TCRdb, this immuneACCESS table contains in-frame sequences only and omits some clones. Under half of the omission traces to an unresolved V gene where checked; the cause of the rest is unknown. V and J calls and clone size are as listed in that table; D and trimming were resolved from the DNA. The table for this sample lists some 150,000 clones; more than 80% of them were counted only once. The top ten clones comprise about 2.8% of the sample.

Taken from the germline V gene, the CDR1 and CDR2 loops are KGHSH and LQKENI. The CDR3 sequence holds 13 residues, the cysteine and phenylalanine included. Just CDR3 DNA is preserved here, 39 bases in frame from base 1. The germline ends are 8 bases apart after V is trimmed by 3 bases and J by 3 bases. This record belongs to a study of blood T cell repertoires in COVID-19 (dated by TCRdb to about 2020). Background for the entire study: Collaborator samples came from the United States, Italy and Spain and covered acute and convalescent phases of COVID-19. The repertoires were released in a freely available public database meant as a resource for research on the immune response to SARS-CoV-2. Samples came from the ongoing ImmuneRACE study (first 160 participants) plus 1,254 subjects from 6 global collaborators. A de-identified subject ID, COVID-19 status, age in years and sex were almost always included in the sample metadata. The prospective study material was composed of cDNA or gDNA derived from T cells, B-cell-depleted T cells, or PBMCs. The dataset comprised deeply sampled blood TCRbeta repertoires from subjects exposed to, actively infected with, or recovered from COVID-19. Where available, HLA class I and class II types were obtained from metadata supplied by the sample provider rather than from assay-based typing. On the study overall, not on this receptor specifically: The amount of clinical and demographic metadata varied by source and participant and was provided uncurated.

This receptor chain uses TRBV18 and TRBJ1-2; possibly the D gene is TRBD1, per 6 matching bases. This receptor was identified in a man in his fifties or sixties with acute or convalescent COVID-19. The sample comprised peripheral blood. The bases read TGTGCCAGCTCACCGAAGGGGGACTATGGCTACACCTTC. Its protein is CASSPKGDYGYTF.